The rows below give T cell receptor beta chains drawn from one sample of a study of T-cell reconstitution after alpha-beta-depleted transplantation in children. MiXCR, run by TCRdb on the PCR reads, gives a single entry per CDR3 protein. The sample records more than 200,000 distinct CDR3 sequences, approximately 9.9% being singletons. The source was PBMCs from the stem cell graft donor, collected from the stem cell graft. Receptors were obtained from a human donor who donated a stem cell graft to a child with SCID. The CDR3 runs from the conserved cysteine through the conserved F or W. D genes are given only for firm matches. The size entry is marked missing in some rows and otherwise reads once, few, many or a size class.

V,size,J,D,CDR3,DNA
TRBV7-8,many,TRBJ1-6,TRBD1,CASSHRQGSGSPLHF,TGTGCCAGCAGCCACCGACAGGGAAGTGGATCACCCCTCCACTTT
TRBV15,many,TRBJ2-2,TRBD2,CATSSDVLIAGAGELFF,TGTGCCACCAGCTCGGATGTCTTGATAGCGGGGGCCGGGGAGCTGTTTTTT
TRBV11-1,many,TRBJ1-1,TRBD1,CASRTGQGVPETFF,TGTGCCAGCAGAACCGGACAGGGGGTACCTGAAACTTTCTTT
TRBV12-3/TRBV12-4,many,TRBJ2-1,NA,CASSLSVQQSYNEQFF,TGTGCCAGCAGTTTATCGGTCCAGCAATCCTACAATGAGCAGTTCTTC
TRBV12-3/TRBV12-4,many,TRBJ1-5,NA,CASSLADRNQPQHF,TGTGCCAGCAGTTTAGCCGACAGGAATCAGCCCCAGCATTTT
TRBV9,many,TRBJ1-3,NA,CASSVGADPGNTIYF,TGTGCCAGCAGCGTAGGGGCAGATCCAGGAAACACCATATATTTT
TRBV7-2,many,TRBJ2-1,NA,CASSLFGGAANEQFF,TGTGCCAGCAGCTTATTCGGCGGGGCAGCGAATGAGCAGTTCTTC
TRBV2,many,TRBJ1-5,TRBD1,CASTADRAQHF,TGTGCCAGCACCGCGGACAGGGCCCAGCATTTT
TRBV20-1,few,TRBJ1-2,NA,CSARDGGTDDYGYTF,TGCAGTGCTAGAGACGGGGGTACAGACGACTATGGCTACACCTTC
TRBV12-3/TRBV12-4,many,TRBJ2-2,TRBD2,CASRGLAGANTGELFF,TGTGCCAGCAGGGGACTAGCGGGGGCGAACACCGGGGAGCTGTTTTTT
TRBV5-1,many,TRBJ1-1,TRBD1,CASSAGTGDLVNTEAFF,TGCGCCAGCAGCGCCGGGACAGGGGACCTTGTGAACACTGAAGCTTTCTTT
TRBV29-1,many,TRBJ2-1,TRBD2,CSVEGDGGGNEQFF,TGCAGCGTTGAAGGGGACGGGGGGGGAAATGAGCAGTTCTTC
TRBV20-1,many,TRBJ1-1,TRBD1,CSARTGYSEAFF,TGCAGTGCCCGGACAGGATATTCTGAAGCTTTCTTT
TRBV28,NA,TRBJ1-6,NA,CASSFPGLAPLHF,TGTGCCAGCAGTTTCCCCGGCCTCGCACCCCTCCACTTT
TRBV5-1,few,TRBJ1-2,TRBD1,CASSVGTADYGYTF,TGCGCCAGCAGCGTAGGGACAGCCGACTATGGCTACACCTTC
TRBV5-1,many,TRBJ1-2,NA,CASSSTGNNYGYTF,TGCGCCAGCAGCTCTACAGGAAACAACTATGGCTACACCTTC
TRBV12-3/TRBV12-4,many,TRBJ2-1,NA,CASSPMRGYNEQFF,TGTGCCAGCAGTCCCATGAGGGGGTACAATGAGCAGTTCTTC
TRBV7-2,many,TRBJ2-3,TRBD2,CASSLIASGGAADTQYF,TGTGCCAGCAGCTTAATCGCGAGCGGGGGGGCAGCAGATACGCAGTATTTT
TRBV10-3,many,TRBJ2-7,TRBD1,CAISGTGRSYEQYF,TGTGCCATCAGTGGGACAGGGAGATCCTACGAGCAGTACTTC
TRBV5-5,NA,TRBJ2-1,TRBD2,CASSSLPGGLDFF,TGTGCCAGCAGCTCGCTCCCGGGGGGGCTTGATTTCTTC
TRBV7-9,many,TRBJ2-5,NA,CASSPMKTQYF,TGTGCCAGCAGCCCTATGAAGACCCAGTACTTC
TRBV5-1,many,TRBJ2-3,TRBD2,CASSLLAGAYTDTQYF,TGCGCCAGCAGCTTGTTAGCGGGGGCCTACACAGATACGCAGTATTTT
TRBV5-1,many,TRBJ2-2,TRBD1,CASSNRGINTGELFF,TGCGCCAGCTCCAACAGGGGGATCAACACCGGGGAGCTGTTTTTT